This TCR beta chain was profiled in a study of T cell changes during pregnancy in multiple sclerosis. Trimming removed 3 bases from V and 2 bases from J; junction bases left unmatched: 8. The CDR3 length is 16 residues. In germline, CDR1 is SGHRS, CDR2 YFSETQ. Sequencing used immunoSEQ multiplex PCR; TCRdb keeps in-frame clones, though not all of them. The sample yields tens of thousands of clones, around 90% seen once. This TCR was sampled from a female donor in good health, enrolled as a control in a pregnancy study. The J gene is TRBJ2-1, the V gene TRBV5-1, with 7 nucleotides matching TRBD2. Here the sequenced sample was peripheral blood, taken in the second trimester of pregnancy. The CDR3 loop is CASSSDKGRAYNEQFF. The CDR3 region has the DNA TGCGCCAGCAGCTCAGATAAGGGGAGGGCCTACAATGAGCAGTTCTTC.